The 32 T cell receptor beta chains below all came from one sample that was sequenced in a study of cytomegalovirus exposure and HLA in healthy donors. The PCR ran on 60 Vbeta and 13 Jbeta primers. Assay: immunoSEQ multiplex PCR; the TCRdb copy retains only in-frame clones and omits some. Among some 120,000 clones listed, approximately 80% were seen once. The material sequenced was PBMCs. These receptors were collected from a man between 40 and 49 years old in good health and CMV-seronegative.

The chain joins TRBV5-6 to TRBJ1-5; D is perhaps TRBD1 (5 bases). The ends were cut back, 7 bases at V and 7 bases at J, with 15 bases in the middle. Germline V gene lookup returns CDR1 SGHDT and CDR2 YYEEEE. This CDR3 region has 13 residues. The CDR3 reads CASSRAGGQPQHF. CDR3 in DNA: TGTGCCAGCTCCAGGGCAGGAGGGCAGCCCCAGCATTTT.

This chain connects TRBV6-5 to TRBJ2-1, with D tentatively TRBD1 (5 bases). V was clipped by 5 bases and J by 6 bases, with 14 bases between them. The CDR3 is made up of 14 amino acids. Germline CDR1 is MNHEY and CDR2 is SVGAGI. The CDR3 sequence: CASSTYTGGNEQFF. In nucleotides, the CDR3 is TGTGCCAGCAGTACCTACACAGGTGGCAATGAGCAGTTCTTC.

The chain carries TRBV2 and TRBJ1-4; a weak D match, TRBD1 (6 bases). CDR1 is SNHLY and CDR2 is FYNNEI in the germline V gene. The CDR3 runs 15 residues. V lost 6 bases to trimming and J lost 7 bases, with 18 bases between them. The CDR3 DNA follows: TGTGCCAGCAGGCACGACAGGACCGTAGGTGAAAAACTGTTTTTT. Amino acid sequence: CASRHDRTVGEKLFF.

The V call is TRBV5-4, the J call TRBJ2-5; 7 bases agree with TRBD2. The trim removed 3 bases at V and 13 bases at J, leaving 15 bases unmatched. Germline CDR1 is SGHNT and CDR2 is YYREEE (reference sequence). The CDR3 sequence is 14 residues long. The CDR3 here is CASSWAGVEGGRYF. The CDR3 DNA sequence: TGTGCCAGCAGCTGGGCGGGGGTAGAGGGCGGTAGGTACTTC.

The chain combines TRBV2 with TRBJ2-2, with a tentative D call TRBD1 (5 bases). The CDR3 is 14 residues long. Germline V CDR1 and CDR2: SNHLY, FYNNEI. The V end was cut by 8 bases, the J end by 0 bases, with 10 bases between. CDR3 DNA: TGTGCCAGCCAGGACATCTCGAACACCGGGGAGCTGTTTTTT. This translates into CASQDISNTGELFF.

The rearrangement links TRBV2 to TRBJ2-6, with D perhaps matching TRBD2 (6 bases). The CDR3 length is 15 residues. With 7 bases removed from V and 6 bases from J, the gap between germline ends came to 16 bases. CDR1 is SNHLY, CDR2 FYNNEI, per germline. The CDR3 here is CASTGQWREANVLTF. The CDR3 nucleotides read TGTGCCAGCACTGGCCAATGGAGGGAGGCCAACGTCCTGACTTTC.

J is TRBJ2-5 and V is TRBV19, with 7 bases identical to TRBD2. Germline assignment: CDR1 LNHDA and CDR2 SQIVND (reference sequence). Germline trimming cut 11 bases from V and 4 bases from J; bases unmatched to any gene: 7. The CDR3 runs 12 residues. CDR3: CACPGTIETQYF. The CDR3 DNA is TGTGCCTGCCCCGGGACTATAGAGACCCAGTACTTC.

The table lists this clone with a count of one. The chain uses TRBV5-1 and TRBJ2-5, with 8 bases identical to TRBD1. This CDR3 comprises 15 residues. V lost 2 bases, J lost 5 bases, and 8 bases stayed unmatched. Germline V gene data show CDR1 as SGHRS and CDR2 as YFSETQ. CDR3 sequence: CASSLGSGGGETQYF. DNA for the CDR3: TGCGCCAGCAGCTTAGGCTCAGGGGGCGGTGAGACCCAGTACTTC.

This clone was counted a few times. The V and J genes are TRBV11-2 and TRBJ1-3; D might be TRBD1 (6 bases). This CDR3 comprises 16 residues. CDR1 is SGHAT and CDR2 is FQNNGV in the germline V gene. V gave up 5 bases and J gave up 3 bases, with 17 bases separating them. The CDR3 region has the DNA TGTGCCAGCAGCCCCGGGACATGGGGGATTGGAAACACCATATATTTT. Encoded protein: CASSPGTWGIGNTIYF.

This clone was seen a single time. The chain links TRBV6-1 to TRBJ1-6; 8 bases are shared with TRBD1. V shed 5 bases and J 5 bases; nucleotides not matched to a gene: 2. Looked up from germline, CDR1 is MNHNS and CDR2 is SASEGT. The CDR3 sequence is 14 residues long. This chain's CDR3 is CASSPQGDNSPLHF. DNA of the CDR3: TGTGCCAGCAGTCCACAGGGGGATAATTCACCCCTCCACTTT.

The V call is TRBV2, the J call TRBJ2-7, with D possibly being TRBD2 (6 bases). Trimming took 7 bases from V and 0 from J, leaving 10 bases between them. CDR3 length: 13 amino acids. The germline CDR1 and CDR2 sequences are SNHLY and FYNNEI. The CDR3, as DNA: TGTGCCAGCAACCGGGACTTCTCCTACGAGCAGTACTTC. It translates to CASNRDFSYEQYF.

The chain employs TRBV2 and TRBJ1-1, with D perhaps matching TRBD1 (5 bases). This CDR3 is 14 amino acids long. CDR1 and CDR2 from the germline V gene are SNHLY and FYNNEI. Trimming took off 3 bases at V and 4 bases at J, with 12 bases between the two ends. CDR3 loop: CASSEQGPGTEAFF. The CDR3 region has the DNA TGTGCCAGCAGTGAGCAGGGTCCGGGCACTGAAGCTTTCTTT.

This chain joins TRBV5-1 and TRBJ1-1; 8 nucleotides match TRBD1. Trimming took 6 bases from V and 1 from J; bases not matched to a gene: 5. The CDR3 spans 14 residues. CDR1 SGHRS and CDR2 YFSETQ come from the germline V gene. As DNA, the CDR3 is TGCGCCAGCACACCGACAGGGGAGAACACTGAAGCTTTCTTT. This codes for CASTPTGENTEAFF.

The chain is built from TRBV28 and TRBJ2-7; 7 bases map to TRBD1. The length of the CDR3 is 13 residues. Trimming took 3 bases from V and 7 from J; bases not matched to a gene: 6. The germline V gene encodes CDR1 MDHEN and CDR2 SYDVKM. CDR3 amino acids: CASSFRQGGEQYF. CDR3 nucleotide sequence: TGTGCCAGCAGTTTCCGACAGGGTGGTGAGCAGTACTTC.

V and J are TRBV6-5 and TRBJ2-5; tentatively, D is TRBD2 (6 bases). The J call is uncertain, as TRBJ2-7 better fits the DNA end. Per the germline V gene, CDR1 is MNHEY and CDR2 is SVGAGI. The CDR3 is 14 residues long. CDR3 amino acids: CASSYSRRDYEQYF. The CDR3, as DNA: TGTGCCAGCAGTTACTCCAGGAGGGACTACGAGCAGTACTTC.

The chain employs TRBV6-1 and TRBJ2-2; TRBD2 aligns across 9 bases. Germline CDR1 and CDR2: MNHNS and SASEGT. J gave up 0 bases and V 2 bases, and 16 bases lay outside the gene matches. The CDR3 is 21 amino acids. In nucleotides, the CDR3 is TGTGCCAGCAGTGAATACGTCCTAGCGGGGATGGCCCCCACGAACACCGGGGAGCTGTTTTTT. Protein sequence: CASSEYVLAGMAPTNTGELFF.

V gene TRBV18 combines with J gene TRBJ1-1; the D gene is possibly TRBD1 (5 bases). CDR3 length: 14 residues. With 4 bases removed from V and 1 base from J, the gap between germline ends came to 10 bases. The V gene's germline CDR1 is KGHSH and CDR2 LQKENI. CDR3 bases: TGTGCCAGCTCACTCTCGGGGGGGAACACTGAAGCTTTCTTT. It yields the protein CASSLSGGNTEAFF.

The chain links TRBV2 to TRBJ2-7; tentatively, D is TRBD1 (6 bases). CDR1 and CDR2 (germline): SNHLY, FYNNEI. V was pared by 4 bases and J by 2 bases, with 12 bases between. The CDR3 has 14 residues. This CDR3 reads CASSGQVPAYEQYF. The CDR3 nucleotides are TGTGCCAGCAGTGGACAGGTTCCAGCCTACGAGCAGTACTTC.

The CDR3 loop is CAISAGQSSYEQYF. The CDR3, as DNA: TGTGCCATCAGTGCGGGACAGAGCTCCTACGAGCAGTACTTC. The chain is built from TRBV10-3 and TRBJ2-7, with 7 bases that match TRBD1. Trimming at V came to 4 bases and at J to 0 bases, leaving 3 bases not matched to a gene. The length of the CDR3 is 14 residues. From germline, CDR1 is ENHRY and CDR2 SYGVKD.

The sample holds one count of this clone. The chain is built from TRBV5-5 and TRBJ1-4, with a tentative D call TRBD1 (5 bases). The CDR3 consists of 18 residues. Per germline, CDR1 SGHKS and CDR2 YYEKEE (reference sequence). V shed 1 base and J shed 5 bases, with 21 bases lying between them. The DNA for the CDR3 is TGTGCCAGCAGCTTGTGGGCAGGGTCTAGGGCCAGAAATGAAAAACTGTTTTTT. This codes for CASSLWAGSRARNEKLFF.

The rearrangement links TRBV5-1 to TRBJ2-1; 9 positions match TRBD2. CDR1 SGHRS and CDR2 YFSETQ come from the germline V gene. V dropped 1 base and J dropped 2; count of bases not matched to a gene: 1. This CDR3 contains 15 residues. The CDR3 DNA follows: TGCGCCAGCAGCTTGTCTAGCGGGGCCTACAATGAGCAGTTCTTC. It codes for CASSLSSGAYNEQFF.

The rearrangement joins TRBV19 to TRBJ2-7; D remains ambiguous. The CDR3 covers 12 residues. V was cut by 6 bases and J by 2 bases, with 8 bases left in between. From germline, CDR1 is LNHDA and CDR2 SQIVND (reference sequence). The CDR3 sequence: CASSLDTYEQYF. In nucleotides, the CDR3 is TGTGCCAGTAGCCTAGATACCTACGAGCAGTACTTC.

The rearrangement uses TRBV6-1 and TRBJ2-7, with D tentatively TRBD1 (6 bases). Trimming took off 6 bases at V and 1 base at J, with 16 bases between the two ends. Germline V lookup: CDR1 MNHNS, CDR2 SASEGT. The CDR3 extends over 15 amino acids. CDR3 loop: CASSVMDRVSYEQYF. The CDR3 DNA reads TGTGCCAGCAGCGTTATGGACAGAGTTTCCTACGAGCAGTACTTC.

Here the CDR3 DNA reads TGTGCCAGCAGTGTGGGACAGGGGGCATATGGCTACACCTTC. Protein: CASSVGQGAYGYTF. The V call is TRBV28, the J call TRBJ1-2; 12 nucleotides line up with TRBD1. Germline-derived CDR1 and CDR2 are MDHEN and SYDVKM. CDR3 size: 14 residues. V lost 5 bases and J lost 5; bases outside the gene matches: 3.

The chain uses TRBV2 and TRBJ2-3, with no clear D. This CDR3 is built from 13 residues. Per the germline V gene, CDR1 is SNHLY and CDR2 is FYNNEI. V was clipped by 9 bases and J by 0 bases, with 10 bases between them. The CDR3 sequence is CASPLESTDTQYF. The CDR3 bases are TGTGCCAGTCCCCTAGAGAGCACAGATACGCAGTATTTT. Full variable domain (remainder filled in from reference TRBV2 and TRBJ2-3): EPEVTQTPSHQVTQMGQEVILRCVPISNHLYFYWYRQILGQKVEFLVSFYNNEISEKSEIFDDQFSVERPDGSNFTLKIRSTKLEDSAMYFCASPLESTDTQYFGPGTRLTVL.

Comments on this clone: The same CDR3 can be traced to other DNA sequences in this sample. This sequence joins TRBV18 and TRBJ1-4, with D unclear. Trimming stripped 3 bases from V and 8 bases from J, with 10 bases between. The CDR3 runs to 13 residues. Germline loops: CDR1 KGHSH, CDR2 LQKENI. The CDR3, as DNA: TGTGCCAGCTCACCGCTTTCGGGGGAAAAACTGTTTTTT. It yields the protein CASSPLSGEKLFF.

The V call is TRBV7-8, the J call TRBJ2-1; 8 bases are shared with TRBD2. The CDR3 loop spans 17 amino acids. The V gene's germline CDR1 is SGHVS and CDR2 FQNEAQ. J lost 0 bases, V lost 5 bases, and 9 bases had no gene match. CDR3 in amino acids: CASSARGAGASYNEQFF. CDR3 coding DNA: TGTGCCAGCAGCGCAAGGGGAGCGGGGGCCTCCTACAATGAGCAGTTCTTC.

The V and J genes are TRBV30 and TRBJ2-7, with D perhaps matching TRBD2 (6 bases). From germline, CDR1 is GTSNPN and CDR2 SVGIG (reference sequence). V was shortened by 4 bases and J by 6 bases, with 19 bases between the two germline ends. The CDR3 length is 14 residues. This chain's CDR3 is CAWIPGSSPGEQYF. The CDR3, as DNA: TGTGCCTGGATCCCCGGGAGCAGCCCCGGCGAGCAGTACTTC.

This clone was picked up one time. V usage is TRBV2 and J usage is TRBJ2-1, with TRBD2 matching 7 bases. From germline, CDR1 is SNHLY and CDR2 FYNNEI. The CDR3 sequence is 18 residues long. V trimming: 5 bases; J trimming: 0 bases; junction bases outside the gene matches: 13. The CDR3 DNA follows: TGTGCCAGCAGTTCGGGAACAGCTAGCGGAAGCTCCTACAATGAGCAGTTCTTC. It yields the protein CASSSGTASGSSYNEQFF.

CDR3 amino acids: CASSLYQRDTIYF. The CDR3 nucleotides are TGTGCCAGCAGCTTATACCAGAGGGACACCATATATTTT. The chain combines TRBV7-6 with TRBJ1-3; D is ambiguous. Germline CDR1 is SGHVS and CDR2 is FNYEAQ. This CDR3 is 13 amino acids long. Between the trimmed V and J ends, which lost 2 bases and 8 bases, there was a span of 10 bases.

The chain employs TRBV27 and TRBJ1-1; D perhaps matches TRBD1 (6 bases). V lost 6 bases and J lost 1, with 9 bases in between. The CDR3 is 13 residues long. Germline-derived CDR1 and CDR2 are MNHEY and SMNVEV (reference sequence). Here the CDR3 reads CASSLGQNTEAFF. The CDR3 region has the DNA TGTGCCAGCAGCCTGGGACAGAACACTGAAGCTTTCTTT.

The V and J genes are TRBV30 and TRBJ2-6; no clear D gene. The CDR3 totals 15 residues. Germline values: CDR1 GTSNPN, CDR2 SVGIG (reference sequence). The V end was cut by 4 bases, the J end by 0 bases, with 10 bases between. Here the CDR3 DNA reads TGTGCCTGGAATACAGTCAGCTCTGGGGCCAACGTCCTGACTTTC. Its translation is CAWNTVSSGANVLTF.